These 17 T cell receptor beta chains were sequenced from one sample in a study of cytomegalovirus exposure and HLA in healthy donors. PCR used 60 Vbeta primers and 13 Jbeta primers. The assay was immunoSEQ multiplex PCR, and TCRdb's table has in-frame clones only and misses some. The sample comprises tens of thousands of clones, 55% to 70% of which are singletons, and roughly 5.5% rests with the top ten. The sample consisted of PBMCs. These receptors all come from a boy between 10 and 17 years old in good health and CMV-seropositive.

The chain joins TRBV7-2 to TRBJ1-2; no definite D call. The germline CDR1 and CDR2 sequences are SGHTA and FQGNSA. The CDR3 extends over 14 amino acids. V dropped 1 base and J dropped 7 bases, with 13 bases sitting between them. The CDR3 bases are TGTGCCAGCAGCTTAGGCAGTCAGGTCTCTGGCTACACCTTC. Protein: CASSLGSQVSGYTF.

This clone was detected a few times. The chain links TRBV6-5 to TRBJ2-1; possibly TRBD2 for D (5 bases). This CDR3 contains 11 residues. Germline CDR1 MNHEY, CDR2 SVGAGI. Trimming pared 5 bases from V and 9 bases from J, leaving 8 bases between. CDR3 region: CASSRAGEQFF. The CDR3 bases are TGTGCCAGCAGTAGGGCGGGTGAGCAGTTCTTC.

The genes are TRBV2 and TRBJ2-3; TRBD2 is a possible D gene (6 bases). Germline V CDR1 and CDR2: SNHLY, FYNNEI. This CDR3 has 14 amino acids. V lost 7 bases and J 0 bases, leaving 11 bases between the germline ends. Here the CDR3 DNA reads TGTGCCAGCAAAGGAGGGGTTAGCACAGATACGCAGTATTTT. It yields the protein CASKGGVSTDTQYF.

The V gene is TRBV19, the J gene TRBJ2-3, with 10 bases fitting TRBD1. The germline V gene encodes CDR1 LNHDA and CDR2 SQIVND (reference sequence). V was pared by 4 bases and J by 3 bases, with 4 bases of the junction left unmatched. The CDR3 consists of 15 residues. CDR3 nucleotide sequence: TGTGCCAGTAGTACGACAGGGGGCCCTACAGATACGCAGTATTTT. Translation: CASSTTGGPTDTQYF. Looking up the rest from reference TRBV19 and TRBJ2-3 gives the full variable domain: DGGITQSPKYLFRKEGQNVTLSCEQNLNHDAMYWYRQDPGQGLRLIYYSQIVNDFQKGDIAEGYSVSREKKESFPLTVTSAQKNPTAFYLCASSTTGGPTDTQYFGPGTRLTVL.

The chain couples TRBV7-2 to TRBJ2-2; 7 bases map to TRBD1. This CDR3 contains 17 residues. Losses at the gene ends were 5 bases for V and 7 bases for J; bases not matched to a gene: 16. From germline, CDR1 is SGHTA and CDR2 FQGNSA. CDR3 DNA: TGTGCCAGCAGCACTCAAAAGACAGGGCGATTTGGCGGGGAGCTGTTTTTT. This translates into CASSTQKTGRFGGELFF. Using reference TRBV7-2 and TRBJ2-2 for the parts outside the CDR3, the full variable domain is GAGVSQSPSNKVTEKGKDVELRCDPISGHTALYWYRQSLGQGLEFLIYFQGNSAPDKSGLPSDRFSAERTGGSVSTLTIQRTQQEDSAVYLCASSTQKTGRFGGELFFGEGSRLTVL.

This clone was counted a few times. The CDR3 nucleotides are TGTGCCAGCAGCTTGGACAGGGCAGATACGCAGTATTTT. Translated: CASSLDRADTQYF. V is TRBV5-6 and J is TRBJ2-3, with D possibly being TRBD1 (6 bases). The CDR3 loop spans 13 amino acids. Trimming took off 0 bases at V and 4 bases at J, with 6 bases between the two ends. In germline, CDR1 is SGHDT, CDR2 YYEEEE.

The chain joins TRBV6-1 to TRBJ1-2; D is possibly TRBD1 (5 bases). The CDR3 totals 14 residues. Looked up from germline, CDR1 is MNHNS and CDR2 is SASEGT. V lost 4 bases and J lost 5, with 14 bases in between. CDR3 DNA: TGTGCCAGCAGTGTTTCGGGGGTAGGGTATGGCTACACCTTC. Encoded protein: CASSVSGVGYGYTF.

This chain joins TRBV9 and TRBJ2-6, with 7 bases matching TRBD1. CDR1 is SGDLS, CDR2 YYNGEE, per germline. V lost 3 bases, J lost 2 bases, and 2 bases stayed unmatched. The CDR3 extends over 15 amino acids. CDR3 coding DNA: TGTGCCAGCAGCGCAGACAGGGCTGGGGCCAACGTCCTGACTTTC. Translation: CASSADRAGANVLTF.

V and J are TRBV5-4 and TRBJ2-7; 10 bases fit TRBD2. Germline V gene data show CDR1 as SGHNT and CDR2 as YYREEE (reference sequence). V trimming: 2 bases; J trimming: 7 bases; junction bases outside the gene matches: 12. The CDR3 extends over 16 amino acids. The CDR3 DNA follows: TGTGCCAGCAGCTTAGGAGGCCTAGCGGGAGTACAAGAGCAGTACTTC. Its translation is CASSLGGLAGVQEQYF.

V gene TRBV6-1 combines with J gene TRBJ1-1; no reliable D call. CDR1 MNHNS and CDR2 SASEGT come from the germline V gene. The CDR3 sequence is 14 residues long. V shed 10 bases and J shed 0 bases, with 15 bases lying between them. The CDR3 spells CAIHYGLLNTEAFF. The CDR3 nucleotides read TGTGCCATCCATTACGGACTGTTGAACACTGAAGCTTTCTTT.

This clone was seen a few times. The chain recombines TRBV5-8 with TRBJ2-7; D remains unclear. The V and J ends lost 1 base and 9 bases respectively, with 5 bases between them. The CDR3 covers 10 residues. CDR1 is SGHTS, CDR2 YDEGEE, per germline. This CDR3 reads CASSLPGQYF. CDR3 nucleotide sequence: TGTGCCAGCAGCTTGCCAGGGCAGTACTTC.

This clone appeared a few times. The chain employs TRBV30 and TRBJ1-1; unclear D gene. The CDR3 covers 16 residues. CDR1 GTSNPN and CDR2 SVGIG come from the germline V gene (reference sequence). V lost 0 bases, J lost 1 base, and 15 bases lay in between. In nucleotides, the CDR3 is TGTGCCTGGAGTGTATTGAGCCGGTTTACGAACACTGAAGCTTTCTTT. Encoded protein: CAWSVLSRFTNTEAFF.

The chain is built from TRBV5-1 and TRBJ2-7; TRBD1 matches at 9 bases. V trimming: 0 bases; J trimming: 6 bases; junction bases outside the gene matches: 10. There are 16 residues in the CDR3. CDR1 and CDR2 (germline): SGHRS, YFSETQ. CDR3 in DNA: TGCGCCAGCAGCTTGGTACAGGACAGGGGTTCCGGCGAGCAGTACTTC. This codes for CASSLVQDRGSGEQYF.

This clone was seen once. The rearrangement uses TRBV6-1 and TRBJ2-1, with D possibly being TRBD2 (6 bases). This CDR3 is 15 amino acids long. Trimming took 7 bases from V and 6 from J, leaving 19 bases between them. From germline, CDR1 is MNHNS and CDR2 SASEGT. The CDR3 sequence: CASKVGGGRPNEQFF. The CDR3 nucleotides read TGTGCCAGCAAGGTGGGGGGAGGTCGACCCAATGAGCAGTTCTTC.

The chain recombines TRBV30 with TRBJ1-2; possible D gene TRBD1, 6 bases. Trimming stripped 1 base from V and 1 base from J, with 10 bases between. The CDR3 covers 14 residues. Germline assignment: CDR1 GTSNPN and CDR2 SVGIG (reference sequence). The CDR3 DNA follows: TGTGCCTGGAGTGAAAAGGGGGTTAACTATGGCTACACCTTC. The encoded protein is CAWSEKGVNYGYTF. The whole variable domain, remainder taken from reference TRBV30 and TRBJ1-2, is SQTIHQWPATLVQPVGSPLSLECTVEGTSNPNLYWYRQAAGRGLQLLFYSVGIGQISSEVPQNLSASRPQDRQFILSSKKLLLSDSGFYLCAWSEKGVNYGYTFGSGTRLTVV.

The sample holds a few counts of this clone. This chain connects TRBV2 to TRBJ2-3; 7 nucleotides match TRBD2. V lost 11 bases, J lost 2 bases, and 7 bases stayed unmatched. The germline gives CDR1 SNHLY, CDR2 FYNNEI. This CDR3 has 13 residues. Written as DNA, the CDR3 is TGTGCCGGTAGCGGGTCTTTCACAGATACGCAGTATTTT. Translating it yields CAGSGSFTDTQYF.

The DNA for the CDR3 is TGTGCATCGAAACGACAGGGTTTGGACACTGAAGCTTTCTTT. It yields the protein CASKRQGLDTEAFF. The J gene is TRBJ1-1, the V gene TRBV2, with 7 bases that match TRBD1. The CDR3 has 14 residues. Germline V gene data show CDR1 as SNHLY and CDR2 as FYNNEI.